This T cell receptor beta chain was identified in a study of T cell clones after liver transplantation. As for the study in general: Pre-transplant mixed lymphocyte reactions yielded third-party-reactive TCRbeta sequences as comparators for graft-donor-reactive sequences.

Data came from immunoSEQ multiplex PCR; TCRdb stores just in-frame clones and leaves some out. The sample lists about 33,000 clones; around 95% were seen once. The germline V gene has CDR1 MNHEY and CDR2 SMNVEV (reference sequence). The CDR3 length is 14 residues. V was clipped by 4 bases and J by 3 bases; unmatched bases: 4. The sequencing used CD8+ T cells from blood, collected 12 months after liver transplant. The TCR sequence derives from a human patient who received a liver transplant. Some T cells may arise from the graft donor. The chain carries TRBV27 and TRBJ2-7; 9 nucleotides match TRBD2. The CDR3, as DNA: TGTGCCAGCAGTTGGGCGGGAGGGTTCTACGAGCAGTACTTC. The encoded protein is CASSWAGGFYEQYF.